This paragraph covers one T cell receptor (beta chain) sequence. What it recognizes is unknown. The data originate from a study of T cell clones after liver transplantation. Per germline, CDR1 SGHTA and CDR2 FQGNSA. The CDR3 runs to 16 residues. V shed 4 bases and J shed 0 bases, with 13 bases lying between them. General observations from the study: Post-transplant, graft-donor-reactive CD4 TCRbeta sequences in blood dropped significantly in 5 of 8 subjects.

Produced via immunoSEQ multiplex PCR; TCRdb's table is partial and in-frame only. The data contain roughly 97,000 clones, 80% to 85% of them seen just once; the ten biggest clones take up over 0.75%. This TCR was sampled from a human donor who received a liver transplant. Sequencing was performed on CD4+ T cells from blood, taken before liver transplant. The J gene is TRBJ2-1, the V gene TRBV7-2; weak D call: TRBD1 (6 bases). CDR3 protein: CASSSHQDSSYNEQFF. The DNA of the CDR3 is TGTGCCAGCAGCTCCCACCAGGACAGCTCCTACAATGAGCAGTTCTTC.